Below, 23 T cell receptor beta chains from the same sample are listed, as sequenced in a study of graft-versus-host responses after intestinal transplantation. This table comes from immunoSEQ multiplex PCR, and its TCRdb copy is limited to in-frame clones, with some not included. Of around 19,000 clones listed, roughly a third were seen once; the top ten hold approximately 2%. Here the sequenced sample was alloreactive CD4+ T cells from a mixed lymphocyte reaction culture, taken before transplantation. Subset indicated: CFSE-low proliferating T cells sorted from roughly six-day pre-transplant mixed lymphocyte reaction (GvH or HvG direction). The receptors were gathered from a human patient who was an organ donor for intestinal transplantation.

The gene calls are TRBV4-1 and TRBJ2-5; TRBD1 matches at 9 bases. The germline gives CDR1 MGHRA, CDR2 YSYEKL. V lost 4 bases, J lost 5 bases, and 11 bases stayed unmatched. This CDR3 spans 16 amino acids. CDR3 sequence reads: CASSRTGTGRSETQYF. The CDR3 DNA reads TGCGCCAGCAGCCGGACCGGGACAGGGCGATCGGAGACCCAGTACTTC.

This clone was observed a few times. CDR3 DNA: TGTGCCAGCACTGGGACCTACGAGCAGTACTTC. Amino acid sequence: CASTGTYEQYF. This chain connects TRBV6-6 to TRBJ2-7; D remains ambiguous. The CDR3 runs 11 residues. Germline V lookup: CDR1 MNHNY, CDR2 SVGAGI (reference sequence). V was trimmed by 7 bases and J by 2 bases, leaving 6 bases between them.

The genes are TRBV4-3 and TRBJ2-5; weak D call: TRBD2 (5 bases). The CDR3 extends over 15 amino acids. CDR1 LGHNA and CDR2 YSLEER come from the germline V gene. The germline V and J ends were trimmed by 1 base and 2 bases, with 11 bases remaining between them. For the CDR3, the DNA is TGCGCCAGCAGCCAAGTTTTGGACTTTCAAGAGACCCAGTACTTC. This translates into CASSQVLDFQETQYF.

CDR3 nucleotides: TGCGCCAGCAGCCACAGGGATCGGACTGAAGCTTTCTTT. It yields the protein CASSHRDRTEAFF. J is TRBJ1-1 and V is TRBV4-1; possible D gene TRBD1, 5 bases. The CDR3 loop spans 13 amino acids. The germline V gene has CDR1 MGHRA and CDR2 YSYEKL. Trimming stripped 3 bases from V and 5 bases from J, with 10 bases between.

This clone has only a few counts. The rearrangement uses TRBV6-1 and TRBJ1-1; no definite D call. CDR3 length equals 13 residues. The ends were cut back, 7 bases at V and 5 bases at J, with 14 bases in the middle. Germline values: CDR1 MNHNS, CDR2 SASEGT. DNA for the CDR3: TGTGCCAGCACTTTGTTAGGGAGAACTGAAGCTTTCTTT. Protein: CASTLLGRTEAFF.

A word on this clone: In the same sample, other DNA sequences code for this CDR3. This sequence joins TRBV5-1 and TRBJ2-5; 8 bases line up with TRBD2. This CDR3 is 16 amino acids long. CDR1 and CDR2 from the germline V gene are SGHRS and YFSETQ. V trimming: 1 base; J trimming: 2 bases; junction bases outside the gene matches: 7. CDR3 protein: CASSLPSGGGQETQYF. In DNA form, the CDR3 reads TGCGCCAGCAGCTTGCCGTCCGGGGGGGGGCAAGAGACCCAGTACTTC.

This chain joins TRBV5-1 and TRBJ2-1; maybe TRBD2 (5 bases). The CDR3 is 13 residues long. Deletions cut 4 bases from V and 6 bases from J, with 11 bases between. Germline V gene lookup returns CDR1 SGHRS and CDR2 YFSETQ. The CDR3 DNA sequence: TGCGCCAGCAGCCTCCAACTAGTCAATGAGCAGTTCTTC. Translation: CASSLQLVNEQFF.

The J gene is TRBJ1-5, the V gene TRBV7-2; maybe TRBD1 (5 bases). In germline, CDR1 is SGHTA, CDR2 FQGNSA. The CDR3 extends over 13 amino acids. V was clipped by 3 bases and J by 6 bases, with 9 bases between them. CDR3: CASSFIRAQPQHF. CDR3 DNA: TGTGCCAGCAGCTTTATCAGGGCTCAGCCCCAGCATTTT.

This clone was counted only a few times. The chain recombines TRBV2 with TRBJ2-7; TRBD2 is a possible D gene (5 bases). This CDR3 comprises 11 residues. Germline V CDR1 and CDR2: SNHLY, FYNNEI. Trimming cost V 3 bases and J 7 bases, with 7 bases left between them. The CDR3, as DNA: TGTGCCAGCAGTGAGCGGGCAGAGCAGTACTTC. This gives the protein CASSERAEQYF.

This clone rates as medium-sized (0.01 to 0.1%). The CDR3 reads CAISAALAGDYNEQFF. The CDR3 DNA follows: TGTGCCATCAGTGCCGCCCTAGCGGGAGACTACAATGAGCAGTTCTTC. The V gene is TRBV10-3, the J gene TRBJ2-1, with 10 bases matching TRBD2. Germline assignment: CDR1 ENHRY and CDR2 SYGVKD. This CDR3 region has 16 residues. Losses at the gene ends were 4 bases for V and 3 bases for J; bases not matched to a gene: 6.

This clone was seen only a few times. V is TRBV10-3 and J is TRBJ1-4; D unresolved. Per germline, CDR1 ENHRY and CDR2 SYGVKD. Trimming stripped 5 bases from V and 8 bases from J, with 15 bases between. The CDR3 contains 14 residues. The CDR3, as DNA: TGTGCCATCAGTACAAGCCCCTTTGGAGAAAAACTGTTTTTT. This translates into CAISTSPFGEKLFF.

In its sample, this clone was seen a few times. This chain joins TRBV29-1 and TRBJ2-4, with 9 bases that match TRBD2. Germline CDR1 reads SQVTM; CDR2 reads ANQGSEA. J gave up 1 base and V 1 base, and 14 bases lay outside the gene matches. The CDR3 is made up of 19 amino acids. In DNA, the CDR3 is TGCAGCGTTGAAGTTCTGTCTAGCGGGATGATGGGGGCCAAAAACATTCAGTACTTC. Amino acid sequence: CSVEVLSSGMMGAKNIQYF.

In this sample, this clone turned up a few times. V gene TRBV11-3 combines with J gene TRBJ1-5; TRBD1 matches 10 bases. Looked up from germline, CDR1 is SGHNT and CDR2 is YENEEA. V gave up 5 bases and J gave up 5 bases; unmatched junction bases: 3. The CDR3 is 14 amino acids. The CDR3 DNA reads TGTGCCAGCAGCCCGGGACAGGGGTATCAGCCCCAGCATTTT. Translation: CASSPGQGYQPQHF.

This sequence joins TRBV5-1 and TRBJ2-6, with 15 nucleotides matching TRBD2. The CDR3 contains 20 residues. Looked up from germline, CDR1 is SGHRS and CDR2 is YFSETQ. V lost 4 bases to trimming and J lost 4 bases; unmatched junction nucleotides: 12. CDR3 loop: CASSLPPGLAGGGGANVLTF. The DNA of the CDR3 is TGCGCCAGCAGCCTGCCCCCGGGACTAGCGGGAGGAGGGGGGGCCAACGTCCTGACTTTC.

Notes on this clone: The sample carries other DNA sequences with the same CDR3. The rearrangement links TRBV7-2 to TRBJ2-7; 10 bases map to TRBD1. The trim removed 5 bases at V and 4 bases at J, leaving 5 bases unmatched. The CDR3 covers 14 residues. CDR1 is SGHTA, CDR2 FQGNSA, per germline. The DNA of the CDR3 is TGTGCCAGCAGCCTACGGACAGGGGGATACGAGCAGTACTTC. This codes for CASSLRTGGYEQYF.

This chain connects TRBV28 to TRBJ1-5; D gene unclear. Germline V gene sequence: CDR1 MDHEN, CDR2 SYDVKM. Deletions cut 0 bases from V and 1 base from J, with 4 bases between. The CDR3 sequence is 14 residues long. In DNA, the CDR3 is TGTGCCAGCAGTTTATGGGACAGCAATCAGCCCCAGCATTTT. This translates into CASSLWDSNQPQHF.

This clone was seen only a few times. The chain has TRBV4-2 and TRBJ2-5; D might be TRBD2 (5 bases). Per the germline V gene, CDR1 is LGHNA and CDR2 is YNFKEQ. Trimming removed 0 bases from V and 7 bases from J, with 12 bases in between. The CDR3 spans 14 residues. The CDR3 nucleotides read TGTGCCAGCAGCCAAGATACTAGTCTTCGGACCCAGTACTTC. Its protein product is CASSQDTSLRTQYF.

There are a few counts of this clone. The chain couples TRBV2 to TRBJ2-5; D assignment may be TRBD1 or TRBD2 (5 bases each). The germline gives CDR1 SNHLY, CDR2 FYNNEI. Trimming left V 7 bases short and J 4 bases short, with 16 bases between. This CDR3 region has 14 residues. CDR3 nucleotides: TGTGCCAGCACCCAGCAGGGTGGGAGAGAGACCCAGTACTTC. This gives the protein CASTQQGGRETQYF.

This clone was seen more than once but under ten times. The chain is built from TRBV5-1 and TRBJ2-3, with unresolved D. The CDR3 covers 15 residues. V dropped 0 bases and J dropped 4 bases, with 12 bases sitting between them. Looked up from germline, CDR1 is SGHRS and CDR2 is YFSETQ. Here the CDR3 reads CASSLESRYADTQYF. CDR3 nucleotides: TGCGCCAGCAGCTTGGAGTCTCGATACGCAGATACGCAGTATTTT.

The V and J genes are TRBV5-6 and TRBJ1-2; 7 nucleotides match TRBD1. V gave up 0 bases and J gave up 7 bases; unmatched junction bases: 3. The CDR3 extends over 13 amino acids. Germline V gives CDR1 SGHDT, CDR2 YYEEEE. CDR3 sequence (DNA): TGTGCCAGCAGCTTGGTACAGGGGTTTGGCTACACCTTC. Amino acid sequence: CASSLVQGFGYTF.

This clone showed up just once. V usage is TRBV18 and J usage is TRBJ2-5, with D uncertain. The assigned J gene may be wrong: the sequence end matches TRBJ2-7 better. Germline V gene sequence: CDR1 KGHSH, CDR2 LQKENI. The CDR3 sequence is 14 residues long. DNA of the CDR3: TGTGCCAGCTCACGCAGCGCAATGGCCTACGAGCAGTACTTC. Translating it yields CASSRSAMAYEQYF.

This clone showed up just once. The V gene is TRBV6-1, the J gene TRBJ2-2, with TRBD2 matching 12 bases. Trimming at V came to 4 bases and at J to 6 bases, leaving 3 bases not matched to a gene. In germline, CDR1 is MNHNS, CDR2 SASEGT. The CDR3 is 15 amino acids. The CDR3, as DNA: TGTGCCAGCAGTGGACTAGCGGGAGTCGCCGGGGAGCTGTTTTTT. Its translation: CASSGLAGVAGELFF.

This clone appeared a few times. This chain joins TRBV11-2 and TRBJ2-2; no clear D. CDR1 is SGHAT, CDR2 FQNNGV, per germline. This CDR3 has 14 amino acids. The V gene lost 1 base and the J gene lost 6 bases, with 9 bases spanning the gap. CDR3: CASSLALQAGELFF. The CDR3, as DNA: TGTGCCAGCAGCTTAGCGCTGCAAGCCGGGGAGCTGTTTTTT.